The clone carrying this TCR beta chain was seen repeatedly, ten times or more. Its antigen remains unknown. This entry is derived from a study of T cells after yellow fever vaccination. Study overall: Preparation used SMART-Seq v4 Ultra Low Input for the low-cell-number fractions.

Generation of TCR cDNA used 5'RACE template switching (which added a universal primer site and UMIs). TCRdb processed the 5' RACE reads anew with MiXCR; each CDR3 protein has one entry. The sample shows 340,000 or so distinct CDR3 sequences, about 12% of them seen only once. General observations from the study: Abundant contaminating clonotypes from the bulk population could appear in FACS-sorted repertoires. Though it reached lower strength, the secondary response hit its peak faster, day 5 versus 15.

J gave up 3 bases and V 7 bases, and 10 bases lay outside the gene matches. CDR3 length: 15 amino acids. CDR1 and CDR2 (germline): SGHAT, FQNNGV. This specimen consisted of CD4+ T cells sorted from PBMCs, obtained 15 days after the yellow fever booster vaccination. The chain couples TRBV11-2 to TRBJ2-7; 9 positions match TRBD2. The sequence was obtained from a man aged 18 to 29 who received the YFV17D yellow fever vaccine. CDR3 sequence: CASKKIAGARYEQYF. Here the CDR3 DNA reads TGTGCCAGCAAGAAAATAGCGGGGGCGCGCTACGAGCAGTACTTC.